This is a list of T cell receptor beta chains from one sample in a study of follicular helper T cells after annual influenza vaccination. Measured with immunoSEQ multiplex PCR; TCRdb has only the in-frame clones, and not every one. The table shows approximately 8,500 clones, with 82% occurring only once. Here the sequenced sample was CXCR5+ CD38- circulating T follicular helper cells from blood, taken 7 days after influenza vaccination. The receptors were gathered from an adult who received the influenza vaccine. Both conserved end residues are part of each CDR3. The D gene is left open where the match is weak. The size entry is marked missing in some rows and otherwise reads once, few, many or a size class.

cdr3_nt cdr3_aa v_call d_call j_call clone_size
TGTGCCAGCAGTGAACGGCAAGAGACCCAGTACTTC CASSERQETQYF TRBV2 . TRBJ2-5 .
TGTGCCAGCAGTGGCGGCCTGGGGATTACTAACTATGGCTACACCTTC CASSGGLGITNYGYTF TRBV6-1 . TRBJ1-2 .
TGTGCCTGGACCCAGACTAGCGGGGGGGCCGTTGTCTTC CAWTQTSGGAVVF TRBV30 TRBD2 TRBJ2-1 .
TGCAGCGTTGGCACAGGGGAAGAGACCCAGTACTTC CSVGTGEETQYF TRBV29-1 TRBD1 TRBJ2-5 .
TGTGCCAGCAGACGGACAGGGATTGATGAGCAGTTCTTC CASRRTGIDEQFF TRBV6-5 TRBD1 TRBJ2-1 .
TGTGCCAGCAGCTTCTCTAGCGGCACAGATACGCAGTATTTT CASSFSSGTDTQYF TRBV7-2 . TRBJ2-3 .
TGTGCCAGCAGCTCACAAGACAGGGTCCACACTGAAGCTTTCTTT CASSSQDRVHTEAFF TRBV7-2 TRBD1 TRBJ1-1 .
TGTGCCAGCAGCCACTGGACCGGTGGAAACACCATATATTTT CASSHWTGGNTIYF TRBV5-5 . TRBJ1-3 few
TGTGCCAGCAGCTTAGTCCGCAATCAGCCCCAGCATTTT CASSLVRNQPQHF TRBV7-8 . TRBJ1-5 .
TGTGCCAGCAGGGACAGGAGGAACACCGGGGAGCTGTTTTTT CASRDRRNTGELFF TRBV2 TRBD1 TRBJ2-2 .
TGTGCCAGCAGTTTGGGACAGGGGGGAAGTTCACCCCTCCACTTT CASSLGQGGSSPLHF TRBV27 TRBD1 TRBJ1-6 .
TGTGCCAGCAGTTTCCAGGGACTAGCGGGTTACAGTTACAATGAGCAGTTCTTC CASSFQGLAGYSYNEQFF TRBV28 TRBD2 TRBJ2-1 .
TGCAGCGTTGAAGCCGGGACTAGCGGGGGCTACGAGCAGTACTTC CSVEAGTSGGYEQYF TRBV29-1 TRBD2 TRBJ2-7 .
TGTGCCAGCAGCTTAGATGGCCGGACGAACACCGGGGAGCTGTTTTTT CASSLDGRTNTGELFF TRBV11-3 . TRBJ2-2 .
TGTGCCAGCAGCTTGGACGCGGGGGGGCAGGTAGATACGCAGTATTTT CASSLDAGGQVDTQYF TRBV5-6 TRBD2 TRBJ2-3 .
TGTGCCAGCTCTCCCAGACAGGGCACCTACGAGCAGTACTTC CASSPRQGTYEQYF TRBV18 TRBD1 TRBJ2-7 .
TGTGCCACCAGCAGAGATCGTGGGGCGGAAAAACTGTTTTTT CATSRDRGAEKLFF TRBV15 . TRBJ1-4 .
TGTGCCAGCTCACCTGGGACGGGTTACGAGCAGTACTTC CASSPGTGYEQYF TRBV18 . TRBJ2-7 .
TGTGCCAGCAGCTTAGGACTCGGAATGAACACTGAAGCTTTCTTT CASSLGLGMNTEAFF TRBV7-2 . TRBJ1-1 .
TGCGCCAGCAGCCAAGATGGTGGGACTACCTACACAGATACGCAGTATTTT CASSQDGGTTYTDTQYF TRBV4-1 TRBD2 TRBJ2-3 .
TGTGCCAGCTCTACCACCGGACAGGGCGTCTACGAGCAGTACTTC CASSTTGQGVYEQYF TRBV18 TRBD1 TRBJ2-7 .
TGTGCCAGCACCACAGGACAGGGACGTCAGCCCCAGCATTTT CASTTGQGRQPQHF TRBV28 TRBD1 TRBJ1-5 .
TGTCCTGGGAGAAGCATGCGCGAACAAAGTCGGGCCAACGTCCTGACTTTC CPGRSMREQSRANVLTF TRBV22-1 . TRBJ2-6 .
TGTGCCAGCAGCCTACAGGGGGAGGACACTGAAGCTTTCTTT CASSLQGEDTEAFF TRBV11-2 TRBD1 TRBJ1-1 .
TGTGCCAGCAGCGCGGGACTACCACCCTACGAGCAGTACTTC CASSAGLPPYEQYF TRBV2 TRBD2 TRBJ2-7 .
TGCGCCAGCAGTCGCGACAGGGGCGCTGAAGCTTTCTTT CASSRDRGAEAFF TRBV5-1 TRBD1 TRBJ1-1 .
TGTGCCAGCAGCTTACATCGAAACTACGAGCAGTACTTC CASSLHRNYEQYF TRBV7-2 . TRBJ2-7 .
TGCGCCAGCAGCCTAGACAGGGAGCAGCCCCAGCATTTT CASSLDREQPQHF TRBV4-3 TRBD1 TRBJ1-5 .
TGTGCCAGCAGTGAGGCCCCCGGGACAGGGACCTACGAGCAGTACTTC CASSEAPGTGTYEQYF TRBV6-1 TRBD1 TRBJ2-7 once
TGTGCTAGCAGGAACGGGGAATCCTACAATGAGCAGTTCTTC CASRNGESYNEQFF TRBV6-5 . TRBJ2-1 once
TGTGCCAGCAGCTCCCTTTTTGGGACTAGCGGGGGGCGCGGGGAGACCCAGTACTTC CASSSLFGTSGGRGETQYF TRBV7-8 TRBD2 TRBJ2-5 .
TGCGCCAGCAGCTTCGACAGTGCTAAGCAGTACTTC CASSFDSAKQYF TRBV5-1 . TRBJ2-7 .
TGTGCCAGCAGTTACTCTTCGCCGGGGGCGGGAAACACCATATATTTT CASSYSSPGAGNTIYF TRBV6-5 . TRBJ1-3 .
TGTGCCAGCAGTTTAAGGTGGGCTAGCGGGGGCCGTAGCTCCTACAATGAGCAGTTCTTC CASSLRWASGGRSSYNEQFF TRBV28 TRBD2 TRBJ2-1 .
TGCGCCAGCAGCTACCAGGGAGGGAACACTGAAGCTTTCTTT CASSYQGGNTEAFF TRBV4-1 . TRBJ1-1 .
TGTGCCTGGAGGCCCCCTTACGCGCGGGAAGAGACCCAGTACTTC CAWRPPYAREETQYF TRBV30 . TRBJ2-5 .
TGTGCCAGCAGCGCGCGAGCGGGGGGGTCCACCGGGGAGCTGTTTTTT CASSARAGGSTGELFF TRBV9 TRBD2 TRBJ2-2 .
TGTGCCAGCAGCCCCCCCGAGCTACGCAATGAGCAGTTCTTC CASSPPELRNEQFF TRBV7-2 . TRBJ2-1 .
TGCGCCAGCAGCTCGGGACGGTTACAAGAGACCCAGTACTTC CASSSGRLQETQYF TRBV5-1 . TRBJ2-5 .
TGTGCCAGCAGCTTAGGGGGTGGTGGAAACACCATATATTTT CASSLGGGGNTIYF TRBV7-7 . TRBJ1-3 .
TGTGCCAGCAGCTTAGGAAAAGAAAAGTCTGGGGCCAACGTCCTGACTTTC CASSLGKEKSGANVLTF TRBV7-6 . TRBJ2-6 .
TGTGCCAGCGACAGGCTCCCGGGGACCGGGGAGCTGTTTTTT CASDRLPGTGELFF TRBV6-6 . TRBJ2-2 .
TGTGCCAGCAGCGTAGGGAGGACTAGGGACGCAGATACGCAGTATTTT CASSVGRTRDADTQYF TRBV9 TRBD2 TRBJ2-3 .